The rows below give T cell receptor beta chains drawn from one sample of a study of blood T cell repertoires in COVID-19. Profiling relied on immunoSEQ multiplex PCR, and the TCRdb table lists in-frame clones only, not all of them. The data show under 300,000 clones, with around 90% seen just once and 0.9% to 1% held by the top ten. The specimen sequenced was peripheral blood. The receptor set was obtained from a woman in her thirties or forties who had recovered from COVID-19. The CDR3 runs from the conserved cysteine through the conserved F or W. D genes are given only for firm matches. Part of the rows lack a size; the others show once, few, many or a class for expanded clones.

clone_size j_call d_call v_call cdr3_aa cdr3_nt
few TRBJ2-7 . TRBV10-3 CAIRHHDRPSSYEQYF TGTGCCATCAGGCATCACGACAGGCCCAGCTCCTACGAGCAGTACTTC
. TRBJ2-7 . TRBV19 CASTPGDPYEQYF TGTGCCAGTACCCCCGGAGACCCCTACGAGCAGTACTTC
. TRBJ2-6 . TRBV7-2 CASSPRDSGANVLTF TGTGCCAGCAGCCCCCGCGATTCTGGGGCCAACGTCCTGACTTTC
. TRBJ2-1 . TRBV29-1 CSVRNSRNEQFF TGCAGCGTTAGAAATAGCCGCAATGAGCAGTTCTTC
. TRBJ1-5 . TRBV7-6 CASSLVRSQPQHF TGTGCCAGCAGCTTAGTCCGGAGTCAGCCCCAGCATTTT
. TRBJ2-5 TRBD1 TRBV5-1 CASSLGPRDRRSQETQYF TGCGCCAGCAGCTTGGGCCCCCGGGACAGGCGGTCCCAAGAGACCCAGTACTTC
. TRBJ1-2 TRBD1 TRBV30 CAWSVGRGVPNYGYTF TGTGCCTGGAGTGTGGGCAGGGGGGTGCCTAACTATGGCTACACCTTC
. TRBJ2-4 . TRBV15 CATSRATLVQYF TGTGCCACCAGCAGAGCGACACTAGTTCAGTACTTC
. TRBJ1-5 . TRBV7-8 CASSSQGLGTSNQPQHF TGTGCCAGCAGCTCCCAGGGGTTGGGCACGAGCAATCAGCCCCAGCATTTT
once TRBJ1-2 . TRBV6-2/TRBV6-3 CASSYGGGPYGYTF TGTGCCAGCAGTTACGGCGGGGGACCATATGGCTACACCTTC
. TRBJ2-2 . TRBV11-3 CASSPRGGAGELFF TGTGCCAGCAGCCCCCGCGGGGGCGCCGGGGAGCTGTTTTTT
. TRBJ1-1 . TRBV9 CASSVTTAVNTEAFF TGTGCCAGCAGCGTAACCACAGCCGTGAACACTGAAGCTTTCTTT
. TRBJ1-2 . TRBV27 CASSPLSGRGDYGYTF TGTGCCAGCAGTCCCCTATCTGGGCGGGGGGACTATGGCTACACCTTC
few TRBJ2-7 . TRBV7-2 CASSLGDRRYEQYF TGTGCCAGCAGCTTAGGCGACCGGCGGTACGAGCAGTACTTC
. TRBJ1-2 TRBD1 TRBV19 CASSKTGAGPPNYGYTF TGTGCCAGTAGTAAGACAGGGGCCGGACCCCCTAACTATGGCTACACCTTC
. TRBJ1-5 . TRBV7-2 CASSPGGIRGQPQHF TGTGCCAGCAGCCCCGGCGGGATACGGGGTCAGCCCCAGCATTTT
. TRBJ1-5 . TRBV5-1 CASSSHPGQNQPQHF TGCGCCAGCAGCTCCCACCCCGGACAGAATCAGCCCCAGCATTTT
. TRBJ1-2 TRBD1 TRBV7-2 CASSLADDRGGYTF TGTGCCAGCAGCTTAGCGGACGACAGGGGCGGCTACACCTTC
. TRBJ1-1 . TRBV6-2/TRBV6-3 CASSRNTEAFF TGTGCCAGCAGTCGGAACACTGAAGCTTTCTTT
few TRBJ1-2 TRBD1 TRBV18 CASSPQQGAAYGYTF TGTGCCAGCTCACCCCAACAGGGGGCGGCCTATGGCTACACCTTC
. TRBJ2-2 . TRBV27 CASKGAGELFF TGTGCCAGCAAGGGGGCCGGGGAGCTGTTTTTT
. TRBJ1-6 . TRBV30 CAWSGGQNSPLHF TGTGCCTGGAGTGGGGGACAAAATTCACCCCTCCACTTT
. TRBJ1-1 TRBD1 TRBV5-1 CASSWGTGMNTEAFF TGCGCCAGCAGCTGGGGGACAGGGATGAACACTGAAGCTTTCTTT
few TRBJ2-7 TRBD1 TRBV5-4 CASSLGRKGASSYEQYF TGTGCCAGCAGCTTGGGCCGCAAGGGGGCCAGCTCCTACGAGCAGTACTTC
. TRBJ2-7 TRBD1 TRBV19 CASSPRTGATYEQYF TGTGCCAGTAGTCCACGGACAGGAGCTACCTACGAGCAGTACTTC
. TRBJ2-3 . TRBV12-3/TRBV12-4 CASSFGRVDTQYF TGTGCCAGCAGTTTTGGCAGGGTGGATACGCAGTATTTT
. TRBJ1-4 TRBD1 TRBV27 CASRPGTATNEKLFF TGTGCCAGCAGACCAGGGACAGCGACTAATGAAAAACTGTTTTTT
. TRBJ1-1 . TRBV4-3 CASSQVLRTEAFF TGCGCCAGCAGCCAAGTTCTGCGCACTGAAGCTTTCTTT
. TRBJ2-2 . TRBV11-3 CASSASQGPAGTGELFF TGTGCCAGCAGCGCCAGCCAGGGGCCCGCAGGGACCGGGGAGCTGTTTTTT
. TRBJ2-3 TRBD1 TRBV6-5 CASTTDRGTDTQYF TGTGCCAGCACCACAGACAGGGGGACAGATACGCAGTATTTT
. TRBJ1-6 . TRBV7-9 CASSSAGGGSPLHF TGTGCCAGCAGCTCCGCGGGAGGGGGTTCACCCCTCCACTTT
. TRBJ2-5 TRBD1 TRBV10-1 CASGQGPQGTQYF TGCGCCAGCGGACAGGGCCCTCAAGGGACCCAGTACTTC
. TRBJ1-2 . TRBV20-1 CSARAYSHYTF TGCAGTGCTAGGGCTTACAGCCACTACACCTTC
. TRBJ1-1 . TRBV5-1 CASSLGSGTEAFF TGCGCCAGCAGCTTGGGGTCCGGGACTGAAGCTTTCTTT
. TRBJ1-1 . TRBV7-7 CASSLGHGAEAFF TGTGCCAGCAGCTTGGGACATGGTGCTGAAGCTTTCTTT
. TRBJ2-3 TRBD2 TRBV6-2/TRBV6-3 CASSTRTSGTDTQYF TGTGCCAGCAGTACCAGGACTAGCGGCACAGATACGCAGTATTTT
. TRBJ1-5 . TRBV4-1 CASSQDGGASAVQPQHF TGCGCCAGCAGCCAAGATGGTGGGGCCTCGGCAGTACAGCCCCAGCATTTT
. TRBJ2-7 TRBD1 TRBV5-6 CASSLPGQGYEQYF TGTGCCAGCAGCTTACCGGGACAGGGCTACGAGCAGTACTTC
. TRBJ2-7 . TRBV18 CASSPPSGYEQYF TGTGCCAGCTCCCCCCCCAGCGGGTACGAGCAGTACTTC
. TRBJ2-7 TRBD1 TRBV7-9 CASSPRQGNYEQYF TGTGCCAGCAGCCCCCGACAGGGGAACTACGAGCAGTACTTC
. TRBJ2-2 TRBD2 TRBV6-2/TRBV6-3 CASSYSRSGATGELFF TGTGCCAGCAGTTACTCGCGCAGCGGGGCCACCGGGGAGCTGTTTTTT